This T cell receptor beta chain was recorded in a study of PD-1 blockade in mismatch repair-deficient tumors (dated by TCRdb to 2016 to 2017). For context, the study as a whole: Between September 2013 and September 2016, the trial enrolled roughly 85 consecutive patients with over nine mismatch repair-deficient cancer types, every one of whom had been previously treated and was progressing. Deep sequencing of TCR CDR3 regions was used to track tumor-associated T cell clones in peripheral blood of patients responding to PD-1 blockade.

Library preparation used the immunoSEQ multiplex PCR assay. The clones in this table, taken by TCRdb from immuneACCESS, are in-frame only. Not every clone is retained; where verified, under half of the shortfall comes from an unresolved V gene, and the cause of the rest is unknown. The sample table contains about 16,000 clones; only one count was recorded for 84% of them. Together, the top ten hold 17% of the sample. Overall results and qualifications from the work: Rapid expansion after pembrolizumab followed by contraction, generally before radiologic responses, was shown by tumor-resident clones, which were often undetectable in blood before treatment.

The sample's time point label is to be understood as: peripheral blood before pembrolizumab. Mismatch repair deficiency was established in every enrolled patient by polymerase chain reaction or immunohistochemistry. TCR sequencing was performed for a few patients who responded to pembrolizumab therapy. The phase II trial prospectively tested pembrolizumab PD-1 blockade in advanced mismatch repair-deficient cancers regardless of tissue of origin. Peripheral blood T cell samples were gathered serially, both before PD-1 blockade started and at multiple time points afterward. Blood sampling time points were reported as weeks after the first dose of pembrolizumab. Comments on this clone: Its recognized antigen is unknown. No much larger clone is present one base from it, and per-base qualities are unavailable.

From cysteine to phenylalanine, the CDR3 is 11 amino acids long. The entry retains the CDR3 DNA only, 33 bases that are in frame from base 1. The germline V gene (reference sequence) supplies CDR1 DFQATT and CDR2 SNEGSKA. Compared with germline, V lacks 0 bases and J lacks 7 bases; bases without a gene match: 0. The clonotype was recovered from an adult with mismatch repair-deficient cancer. The specimen was PBMCs, collected before pembrolizumab treatment. The chain is encoded by TRBV20-1 joined to TRBJ2-7, with TRBD1 matching 7 junction bases. The CDR3 is CSAREDREQYF. The sequenced DNA is TGCAGTGCTAGAGAGGACAGGGAGCAGTACTTC.